This TCR beta chain comes out of a study of blood T cell repertoires in COVID-19. Study-level information: Both acute and convalescent COVID-19 samples were obtained from the United States, Italy and Spain. T cells, B-cell-depleted T cells, or PBMCs supplied cDNA or gDNA.

In the source study's methods: The authors estimated nucleated cell counts from reference gene primer amplification. Assay: immunoSEQ multiplex PCR; the TCRdb copy retains only in-frame clones and omits some. That table gives V, J and clone size, and the DNA gave D and trimming. The sample has some 670,000 clones, just under 90% seen once. Sequencing used peripheral blood. This TCR was recovered from a woman younger than 35 with acute or convalescent COVID-19.

The CDR3 DNA follows: TGTGCCAGCACCGGACAGGGGGATGGCTACACCTTC. This gives the protein CASTGQGDGYTF. This sequence joins TRBV2 and TRBJ1-2, with 10 nucleotides matching TRBD1. The CDR3 is 12 amino acids. CDR1 SNHLY and CDR2 FYNNEI come from the germline V gene. V dropped 7 bases and J dropped 6; count of bases not matched to a gene: 2.